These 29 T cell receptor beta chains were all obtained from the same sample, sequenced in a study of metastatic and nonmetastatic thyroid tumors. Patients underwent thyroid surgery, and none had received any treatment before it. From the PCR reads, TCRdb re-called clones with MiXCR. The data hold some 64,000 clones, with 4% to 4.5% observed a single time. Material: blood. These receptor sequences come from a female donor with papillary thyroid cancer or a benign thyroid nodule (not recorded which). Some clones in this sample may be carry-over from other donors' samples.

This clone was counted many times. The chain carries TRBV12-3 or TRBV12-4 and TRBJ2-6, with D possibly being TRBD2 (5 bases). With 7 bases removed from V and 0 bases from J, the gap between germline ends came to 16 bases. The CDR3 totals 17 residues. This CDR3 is CASTRGARGSGANVLTF. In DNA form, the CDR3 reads TGTGCCAGCACTCGAGGTGCCCGGGGCTCTGGGGCCAACGTCCTGACTTTC.

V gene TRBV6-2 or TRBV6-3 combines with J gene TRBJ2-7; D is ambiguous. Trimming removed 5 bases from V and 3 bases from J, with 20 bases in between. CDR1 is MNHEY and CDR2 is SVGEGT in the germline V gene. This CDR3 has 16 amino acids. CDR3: CASSRVPVTWGYEQYF. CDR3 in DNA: TGTGCCAGCAGTCGGGTCCCCGTGACATGGGGCTACGAGCAGTACTTC.

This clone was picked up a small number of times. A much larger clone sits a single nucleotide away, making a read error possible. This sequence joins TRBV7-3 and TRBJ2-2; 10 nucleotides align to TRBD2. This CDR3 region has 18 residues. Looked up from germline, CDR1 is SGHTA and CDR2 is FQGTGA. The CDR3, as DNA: TGTGCCAGCAGCTTACAAGTCCTAGCGGGAGACATCACCTGGGAGCTGTTTTTT. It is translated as CASSLQVLAGDITWELFF.

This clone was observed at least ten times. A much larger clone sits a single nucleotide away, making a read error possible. The CDR3 DNA reads TGTGCCAGCAGGGAAATCAGGGTAAGGGACACTGAAGCTTTCTTT. It codes for CASREIRVRDTEAFF. The V gene is TRBV6-1, the J gene TRBJ1-1; D is possibly TRBD1 (5 bases). CDR3 size: 15 residues. Trimming left V 6 bases short and J 3 bases short, with 17 bases between. Per germline, CDR1 MNHNS and CDR2 SASEGT.

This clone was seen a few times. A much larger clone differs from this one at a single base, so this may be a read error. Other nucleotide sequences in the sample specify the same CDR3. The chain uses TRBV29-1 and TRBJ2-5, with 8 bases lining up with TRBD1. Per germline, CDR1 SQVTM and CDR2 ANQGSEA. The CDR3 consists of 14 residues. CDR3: CSVVRGQVQGTQYF. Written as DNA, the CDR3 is TGCAGCGTTGTGAGGGGACAGGTCCAAGGGACCCAGTACTTC.

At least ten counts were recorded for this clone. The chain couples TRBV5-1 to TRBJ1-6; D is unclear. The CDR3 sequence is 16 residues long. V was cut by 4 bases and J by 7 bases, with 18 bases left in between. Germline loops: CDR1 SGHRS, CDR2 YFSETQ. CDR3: CASSLNLDSRNSPLHF. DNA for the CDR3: TGCGCCAGCAGCCTGAATCTGGATAGCCGCAATTCACCCCTCCACTTT.

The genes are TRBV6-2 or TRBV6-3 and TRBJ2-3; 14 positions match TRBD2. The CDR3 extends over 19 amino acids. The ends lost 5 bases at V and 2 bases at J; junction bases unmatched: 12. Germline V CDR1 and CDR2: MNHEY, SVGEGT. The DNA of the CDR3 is TGTGCCAGCAGTCACTACCCGGGACTAGCGGGGGCGAACACAGATACGCAGTATTTT. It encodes CASSHYPGLAGANTDTQYF.

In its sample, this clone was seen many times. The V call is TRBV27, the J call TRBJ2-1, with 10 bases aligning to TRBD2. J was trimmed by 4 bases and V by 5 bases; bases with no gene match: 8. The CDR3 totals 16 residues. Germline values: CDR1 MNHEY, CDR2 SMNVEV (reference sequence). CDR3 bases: TGTGCCAGCAGTCCGACTAGCGGGTACTTATACAATGAGCAGTTCTTC. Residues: CASSPTSGYLYNEQFF.

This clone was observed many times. The CDR3 region is CASSPSTGAGNTIYF. The CDR3 coding sequence is TGTGCCAGCAGCCCAAGTACAGGGGCTGGAAACACCATATATTTT. The genes are TRBV3-1 and TRBJ1-3; TRBD1 matches at 7 bases. Trimming removed 4 bases from V and 2 bases from J; junction bases left unmatched: 5. Germline V CDR1 and CDR2: LGHDT, YNNKEL (reference sequence). The CDR3 has 15 amino acids.

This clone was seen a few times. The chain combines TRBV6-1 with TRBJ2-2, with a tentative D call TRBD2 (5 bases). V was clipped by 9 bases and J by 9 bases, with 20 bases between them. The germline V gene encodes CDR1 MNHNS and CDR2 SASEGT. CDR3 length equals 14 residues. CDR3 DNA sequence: TGTGCCAGAAGGCCCGGACTGCAGACCAGGGAGCTGTTTTTT. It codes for CARRPGLQTRELFF.

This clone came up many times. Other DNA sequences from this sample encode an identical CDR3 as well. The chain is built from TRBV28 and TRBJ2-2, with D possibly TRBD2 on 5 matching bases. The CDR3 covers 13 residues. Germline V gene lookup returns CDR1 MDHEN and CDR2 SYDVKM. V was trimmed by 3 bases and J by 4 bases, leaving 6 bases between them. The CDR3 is CASSFEGTGELFF. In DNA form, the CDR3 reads TGTGCCAGCAGTTTTGAGGGCACCGGGGAGCTGTTTTTT.

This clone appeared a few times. The CDR3 loop is CSVDAGAGEKLFF. The CDR3 DNA sequence: TGCAGCGTTGATGCGGGCGCAGGGGAAAAACTGTTTTTT. This chain connects TRBV29-1 to TRBJ1-4, with D maybe TRBD1 (5 bases). The CDR3 sequence is 13 residues long. Trimming left V 3 bases short and J 8 bases short, with 13 bases between. Germline CDR1 is SQVTM and CDR2 is ANQGSEA.

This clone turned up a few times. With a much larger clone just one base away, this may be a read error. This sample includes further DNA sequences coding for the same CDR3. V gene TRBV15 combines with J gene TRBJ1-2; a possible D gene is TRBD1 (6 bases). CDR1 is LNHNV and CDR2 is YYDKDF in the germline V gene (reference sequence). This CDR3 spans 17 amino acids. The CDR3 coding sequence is TGTGTCACCAGCAGAGATGAGGGCACAGGGTCGAGAGGAGGCTACACCTTC. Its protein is CVTSRDEGTGSRGGYTF.

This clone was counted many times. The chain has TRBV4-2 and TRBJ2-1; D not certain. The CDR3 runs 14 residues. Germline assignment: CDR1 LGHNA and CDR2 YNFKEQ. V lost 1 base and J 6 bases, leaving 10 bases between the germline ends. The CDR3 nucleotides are TGTGCCAGCAGCCAAGGGAATAGCTTCAATGAGCAGTTCTTC. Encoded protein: CASSQGNSFNEQFF.

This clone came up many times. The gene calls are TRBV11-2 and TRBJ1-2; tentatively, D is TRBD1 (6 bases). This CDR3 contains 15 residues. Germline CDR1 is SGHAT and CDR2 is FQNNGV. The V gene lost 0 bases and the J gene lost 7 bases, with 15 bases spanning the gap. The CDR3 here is CASSLEATGISGYTF. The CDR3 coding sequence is TGTGCCAGCAGCTTAGAGGCTACAGGGATTAGTGGCTACACCTTC.

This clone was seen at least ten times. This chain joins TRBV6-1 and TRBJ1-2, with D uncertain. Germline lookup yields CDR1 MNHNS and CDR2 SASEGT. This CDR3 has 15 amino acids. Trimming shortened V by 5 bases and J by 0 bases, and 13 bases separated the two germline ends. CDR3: CASSYGRTANYGYTF. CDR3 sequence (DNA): TGTGCCAGCAGTTACGGGAGGACGGCTAACTATGGCTACACCTTC.

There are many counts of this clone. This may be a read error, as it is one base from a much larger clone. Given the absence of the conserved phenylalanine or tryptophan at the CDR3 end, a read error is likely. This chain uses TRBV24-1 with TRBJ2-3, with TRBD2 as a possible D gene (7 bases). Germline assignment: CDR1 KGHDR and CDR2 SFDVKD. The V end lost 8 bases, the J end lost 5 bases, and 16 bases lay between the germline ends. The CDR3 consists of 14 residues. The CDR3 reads CATMGGGQEDTQYS. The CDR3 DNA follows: TGTGCCACCATGGGAGGGGGTCAAGAAGATACGCAGTATTCT.

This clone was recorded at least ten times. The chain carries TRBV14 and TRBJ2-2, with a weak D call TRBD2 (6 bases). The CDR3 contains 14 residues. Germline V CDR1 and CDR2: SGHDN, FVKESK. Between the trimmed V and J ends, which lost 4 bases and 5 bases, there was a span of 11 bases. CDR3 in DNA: TGTGCCAGCAGCCCGGCGGGGCGAACCGGGGAGCTGTTTTTT. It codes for CASSPAGRTGELFF.

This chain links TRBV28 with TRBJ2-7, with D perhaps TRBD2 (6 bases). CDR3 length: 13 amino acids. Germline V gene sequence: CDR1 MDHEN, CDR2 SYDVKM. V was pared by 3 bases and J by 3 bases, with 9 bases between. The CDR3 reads CASSLATSYEQYF. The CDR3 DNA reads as TGTGCCAGCAGTTTGGCGACTAGCTACGAGCAGTACTTC.

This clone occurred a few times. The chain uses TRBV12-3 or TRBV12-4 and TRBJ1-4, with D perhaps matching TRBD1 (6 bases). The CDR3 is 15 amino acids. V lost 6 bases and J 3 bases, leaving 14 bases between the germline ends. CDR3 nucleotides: TGTGCCAGCAGACCCTACGGGGGGCCTAATGAAAAACTGTTTTTT. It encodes CASRPYGGPNEKLFF.

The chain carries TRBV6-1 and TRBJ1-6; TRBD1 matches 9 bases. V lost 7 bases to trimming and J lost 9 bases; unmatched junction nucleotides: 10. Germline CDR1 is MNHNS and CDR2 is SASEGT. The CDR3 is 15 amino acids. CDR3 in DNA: TGTGCCAGCACCTACGAGGGACAGGGTACTTCACCCCTCCACTTT. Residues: CASTYEGQGTSPLHF.

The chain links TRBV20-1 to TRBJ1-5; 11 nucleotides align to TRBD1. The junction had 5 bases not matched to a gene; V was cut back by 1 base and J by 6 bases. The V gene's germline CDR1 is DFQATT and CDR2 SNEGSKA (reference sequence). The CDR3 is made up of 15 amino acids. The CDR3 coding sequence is TGCAGTGCTAGAGCCGGACAGGGGGCAGGTCAGCCCCAGCATTTT. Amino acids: CSARAGQGAGQPQHF.

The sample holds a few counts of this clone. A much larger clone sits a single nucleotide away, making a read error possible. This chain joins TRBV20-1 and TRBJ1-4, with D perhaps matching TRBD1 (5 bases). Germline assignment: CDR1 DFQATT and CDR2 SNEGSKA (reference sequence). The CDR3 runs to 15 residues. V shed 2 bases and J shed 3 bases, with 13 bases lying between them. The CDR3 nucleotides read TGCAGTGCTAGATCCCCAGGGTTCGCTAATGAAAAACTGTTTTTT. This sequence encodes CSARSPGFANEKLFF.

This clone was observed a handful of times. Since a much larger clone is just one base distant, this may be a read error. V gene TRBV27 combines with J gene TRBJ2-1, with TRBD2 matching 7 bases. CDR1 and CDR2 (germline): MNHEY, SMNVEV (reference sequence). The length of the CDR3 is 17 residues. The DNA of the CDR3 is TGTGCCAACAGTTTAAGTGCTAGCGGAGGATTGTACAATGAGCAGTTCTTC. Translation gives CANSLSASGGLYNEQFF.

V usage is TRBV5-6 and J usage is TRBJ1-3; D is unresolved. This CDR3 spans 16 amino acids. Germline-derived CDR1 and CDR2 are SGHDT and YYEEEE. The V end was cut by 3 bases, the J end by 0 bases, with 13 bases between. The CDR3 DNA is TGTGCCAGCAGCTCTACCTTCGGGTTCTCTGGAAACACCATATATTTT. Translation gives CASSSTFGFSGNTIYF.

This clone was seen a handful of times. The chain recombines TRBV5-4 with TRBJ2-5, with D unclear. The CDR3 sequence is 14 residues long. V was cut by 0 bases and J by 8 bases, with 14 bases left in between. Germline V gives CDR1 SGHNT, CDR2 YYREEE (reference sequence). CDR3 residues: CASSLGWAEDTQYF. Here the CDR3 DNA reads TGTGCCAGCAGCTTGGGGTGGGCCGAGGATACCCAGTACTTC.

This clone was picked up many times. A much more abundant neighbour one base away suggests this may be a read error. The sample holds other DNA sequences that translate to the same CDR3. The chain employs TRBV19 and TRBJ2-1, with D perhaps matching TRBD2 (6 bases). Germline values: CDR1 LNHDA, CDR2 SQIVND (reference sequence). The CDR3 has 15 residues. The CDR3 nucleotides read TGCGCCAGTAGGGCTGAGGACTACTCCTACAATGAGCAGTTCTTC. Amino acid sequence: CASRAEDYSYNEQFF. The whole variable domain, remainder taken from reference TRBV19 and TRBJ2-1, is DGGITQSPKYLFRKEGQNVTLSCEQNLNHDAMYWYRQDPGQGLRLIYYSQIVNDFQKGDIAEGYSVSREKKESFPLTVTSAQKNPTAFYLCASRAEDYSYNEQFFGPGTRLTVL.

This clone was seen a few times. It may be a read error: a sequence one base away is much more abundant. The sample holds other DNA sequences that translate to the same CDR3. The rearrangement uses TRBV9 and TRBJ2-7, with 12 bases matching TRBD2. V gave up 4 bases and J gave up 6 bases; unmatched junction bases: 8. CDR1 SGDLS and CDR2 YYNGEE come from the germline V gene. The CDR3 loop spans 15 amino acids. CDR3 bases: TGTGCCAGCAGCCCTCGACTAGCGGGAGCGGGCGAGCAGTACTTC. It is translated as CASSPRLAGAGEQYF.

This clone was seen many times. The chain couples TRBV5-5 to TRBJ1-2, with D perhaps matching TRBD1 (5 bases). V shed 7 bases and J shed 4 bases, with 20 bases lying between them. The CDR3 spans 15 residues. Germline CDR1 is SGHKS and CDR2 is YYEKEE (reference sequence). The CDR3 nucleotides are TGTGCCAGCGGACGAGAAGGGACTCAGGGCTATGGCTACACCTTC. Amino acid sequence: CASGREGTQGYGYTF.